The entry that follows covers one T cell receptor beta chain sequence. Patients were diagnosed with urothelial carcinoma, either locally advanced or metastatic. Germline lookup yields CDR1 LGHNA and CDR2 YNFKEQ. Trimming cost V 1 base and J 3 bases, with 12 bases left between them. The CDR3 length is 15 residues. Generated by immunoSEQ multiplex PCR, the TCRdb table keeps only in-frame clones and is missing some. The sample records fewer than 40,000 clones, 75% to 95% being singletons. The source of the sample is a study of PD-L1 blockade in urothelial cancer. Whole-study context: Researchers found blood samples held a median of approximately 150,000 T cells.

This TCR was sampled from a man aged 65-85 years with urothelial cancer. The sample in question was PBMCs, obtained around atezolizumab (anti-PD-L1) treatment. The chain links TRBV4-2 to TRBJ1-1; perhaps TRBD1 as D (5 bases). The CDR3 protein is CASSQVGRAHTEAFF. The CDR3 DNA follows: TGTGCCAGCAGCCAAGTGGGCAGGGCGCACACTGAAGCTTTCTTT.